A selection of T cell receptor beta chains follows, all from one sample in a study of Ad26.COV2.S vaccination and SARS-CoV-2 variants. TCRdb keeps only in-frame clones here, not all; method: immunoSEQ multiplex PCR. Of 300,000 to 350,000 clones in the sample, around 83% were seen once. The source material was peripheral blood, sampled in a trial of Ad26.COV2.S vaccine versus placebo. The receptor set was obtained from a person between 18 and 65 years old who received the Ad26.COV2.S COVID-19 vaccine or a placebo. CDR3s include the opening cysteine and the closing phenylalanine or tryptophan. The D gene is left open where the match is weak. Part of the rows lack a size; the others show once, few, many or a class for expanded clones.

TRBD2,NA,TRBJ2-5,TRBV19,CASSIGASGPQETQYF,TGTGCCAGTAGTATAGGGGCTAGCGGACCCCAAGAGACCCAGTACTTC
NA,NA,TRBJ2-7,TRBV11-2,CASSLELVINEQYF,TGTGCCAGCAGCTTAGAGCTAGTCATCAACGAGCAGTACTTC
NA,once,TRBJ2-5,TRBV29-1,CSVSPGGEETQYF,TGCAGCGTTTCCCCCGGGGGAGAAGAGACCCAGTACTTC
NA,NA,TRBJ2-2,TRBV7-7,CASSSGTGELFF,TGTGCCAGCAGCTCCGGGACCGGGGAGCTGTTTTTT
TRBD2,many,TRBJ2-1,TRBV6-2/TRBV6-3,CASSYGTSSDEQFF,TGTGCCAGCAGTTACGGGACTAGCTCCGATGAGCAGTTCTTC
NA,NA,TRBJ2-1,TRBV6-5,CASSYVHQSYNEQFF,TGTGCCAGCAGTTACGTCCACCAATCCTACAATGAGCAGTTCTTC
TRBD1,NA,TRBJ1-2,TRBV19,CASSETGRGYGYTF,TGTGCCAGTAGTGAGACAGGGCGCGGCTATGGCTACACCTTC
NA,NA,TRBJ1-2,TRBV7-9,CASSPITGAQGRNGYTF,TGTGCCAGCAGTCCCATAACCGGGGCCCAGGGACGGAATGGCTACACCTTC
NA,NA,TRBJ2-3,TRBV5-1,CASSLGAGPVGQYF,TGCGCCAGCAGCTTGGGAGCAGGGCCGGTCGGGCAGTATTTT
NA,NA,TRBJ1-1,TRBV21-1,CARDKSGPSLGTEAFF,TGTGCCCGGGATAAATCAGGCCCTTCCTTGGGGACTGAAGCTTTCTTT
NA,NA,TRBJ1-1,TRBV30,CAWSGTEAFF,TGTGCCTGGAGTGGTACTGAAGCTTTCTTT
TRBD2,NA,TRBJ2-5,TRBV7-2,CASSLGLAGKETQYF,TGTGCCAGCAGCCTGGGACTAGCGGGCAAAGAGACCCAGTACTTC
NA,NA,TRBJ2-3,TRBV6-5,CASSYSSEGSTDTQYF,TGTGCCAGCAGTTACTCGTCCGAAGGAAGCACAGATACGCAGTATTTT
NA,NA,TRBJ1-1,TRBV24-1,CATSDLQGEAFF,TGTGCCACCAGTGATCTTCAGGGGGAAGCTTTCTTT
TRBD2,NA,TRBJ2-1,TRBV9,CASSGPGRVEWFF,TGTGCCAGCAGCGGGCCGGGGAGGGTCGAGTGGTTCTTC
TRBD2,NA,TRBJ2-3,TRBV3-1/TRBV3-2,CASSQDRSGVFSAPSTDTQYF,TGTGCCAGCAGCCAAGATCGTAGCGGGGTTTTTTCGGCCCCTAGCACAGATACGCAGTATTTT
TRBD2,once,TRBJ2-1,TRBV3-1/TRBV3-2,CASSIGLAGVNEQFF,TGTGCCAGCAGCATCGGACTAGCGGGGGTCAATGAGCAGTTCTTC
TRBD2,NA,TRBJ2-3,TRBV6-5,CASRIAGADTQYF,TGTGCCAGCAGGATAGCGGGGGCAGATACGCAGTATTTT
NA,NA,TRBJ2-1,TRBV3-1/TRBV3-2,CASRQDPGGSYNEQFF,TGTGCCAGCAGACAGGACCCGGGGGGCTCTTACAATGAGCAGTTCTTC
NA,NA,TRBJ2-2,TRBV10-3,CAISMGSNTGELFF,TGTGCCATCAGCATGGGGTCGAACACCGGGGAGCTGTTTTTT
NA,NA,TRBJ2-1,TRBV29-1,CSVGLNYNEQFF,TGCAGCGTCGGACTAAACTACAATGAGCAGTTCTTC
TRBD2,once,TRBJ2-1,TRBV6-2/TRBV6-3,CASSNSGGAYNEQFF,TGTGCCAGCAGTAACAGCGGGGGGGCCTACAATGAGCAGTTCTTC
NA,few,TRBJ1-1,TRBV18,CASSPLIYTEAFF,TGTGCCAGCTCACCCTTGATATACACTGAAGCTTTCTTT
TRBD2,NA,TRBJ2-7,TRBV29-1,CSVEFRLAGGAYEQYF,TGCAGCGTTGAATTTCGACTAGCGGGGGGAGCCTACGAGCAGTACTTC
NA,NA,TRBJ1-2,TRBV19,CASSLVFGERNYGYTF,TGTGCCAGTAGTTTGGTTTTCGGTGAGAGGAACTATGGCTACACCTTC
TRBD1,NA,TRBJ1-3,TRBV5-4,CASSLAQGASGNTIYF,TGTGCCAGCAGCTTGGCACAGGGGGCGTCTGGAAACACCATATATTTT
TRBD1,NA,TRBJ1-6,TRBV7-2,CASSPTTGASPPLHF,TGTGCCAGCAGCCCAACGACAGGGGCCTCCCCCCCCCTCCACTTT
NA,NA,TRBJ1-6,TRBV5-1,CASSLGVVGRNNSPLHF,TGCGCCAGCAGCTTGGGGGTGGTGGGACGGAATAATTCACCCCTCCACTTT